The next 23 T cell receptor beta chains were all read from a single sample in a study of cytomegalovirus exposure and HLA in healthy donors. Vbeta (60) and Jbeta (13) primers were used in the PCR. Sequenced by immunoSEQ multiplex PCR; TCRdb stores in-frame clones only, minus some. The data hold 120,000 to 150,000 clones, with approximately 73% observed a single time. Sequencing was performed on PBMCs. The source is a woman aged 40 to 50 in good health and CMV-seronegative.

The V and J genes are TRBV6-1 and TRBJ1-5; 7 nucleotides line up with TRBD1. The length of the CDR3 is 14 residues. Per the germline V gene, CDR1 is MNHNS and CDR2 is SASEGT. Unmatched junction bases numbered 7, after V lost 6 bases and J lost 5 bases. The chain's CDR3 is CASRTGRGDQPQHF. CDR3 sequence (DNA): TGTGCCAGCAGGACAGGGAGAGGGGATCAGCCCCAGCATTTT.

The CDR3 loop reads CATRLSQGVGEKLFF. CDR3 DNA: TGTGCCACCAGACTCTCCCAGGGGGTTGGTGAAAAACTGTTTTTT. The V and J genes are TRBV15 and TRBJ1-4, with 7 bases that match TRBD1. Germline V lookup: CDR1 LNHNV, CDR2 YYDKDF (reference sequence). The V and J ends lost 6 bases and 7 bases, in that order; junction bases with no gene match: 11. The CDR3 runs 15 residues.

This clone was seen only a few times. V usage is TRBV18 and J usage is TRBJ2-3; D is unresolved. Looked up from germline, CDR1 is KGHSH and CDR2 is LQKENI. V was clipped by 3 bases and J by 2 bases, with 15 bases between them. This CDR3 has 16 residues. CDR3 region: CASSPRQLRATDTQYF. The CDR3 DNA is TGTGCCAGCTCACCGAGACAACTTAGAGCCACAGATACGCAGTATTTT.

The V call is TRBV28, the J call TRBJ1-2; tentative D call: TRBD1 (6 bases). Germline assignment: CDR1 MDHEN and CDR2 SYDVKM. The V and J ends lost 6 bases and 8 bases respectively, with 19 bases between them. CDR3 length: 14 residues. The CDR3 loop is CASSLTDRFWGYTF. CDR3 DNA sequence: TGTGCCAGCAGCCTCACAGACAGGTTTTGGGGCTACACCTTC.

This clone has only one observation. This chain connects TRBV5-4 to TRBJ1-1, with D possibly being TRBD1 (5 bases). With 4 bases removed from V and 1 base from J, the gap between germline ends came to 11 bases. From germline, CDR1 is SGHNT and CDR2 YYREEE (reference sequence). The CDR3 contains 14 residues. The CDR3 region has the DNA TGTGCCAGCAGCAGTGGACACCCGAACACTGAAGCTTTCTTT. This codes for CASSSGHPNTEAFF.

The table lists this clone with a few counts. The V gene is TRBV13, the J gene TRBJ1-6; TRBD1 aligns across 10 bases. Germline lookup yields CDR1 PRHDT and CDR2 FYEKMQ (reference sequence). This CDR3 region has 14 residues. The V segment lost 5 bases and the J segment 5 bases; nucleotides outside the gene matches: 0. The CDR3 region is CASSGTGDNSPLHF. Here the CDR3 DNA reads TGTGCCAGCAGCGGGACAGGGGATAATTCACCCCTCCACTTT.

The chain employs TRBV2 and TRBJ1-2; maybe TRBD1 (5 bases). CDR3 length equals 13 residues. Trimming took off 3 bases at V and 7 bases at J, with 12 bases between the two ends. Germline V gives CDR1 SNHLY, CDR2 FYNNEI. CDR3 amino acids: CASSDGRARGYTF. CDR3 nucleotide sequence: TGTGCCAGCAGTGACGGCAGGGCTCGTGGCTACACCTTC.

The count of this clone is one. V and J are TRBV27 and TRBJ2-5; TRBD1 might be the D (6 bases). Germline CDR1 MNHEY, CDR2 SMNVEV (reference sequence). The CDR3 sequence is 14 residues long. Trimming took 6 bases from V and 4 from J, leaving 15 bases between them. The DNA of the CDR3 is TGTGCCAGCAGGCCCGGACAGTGGGGAGAGACCCAGTACTTC. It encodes CASRPGQWGETQYF.

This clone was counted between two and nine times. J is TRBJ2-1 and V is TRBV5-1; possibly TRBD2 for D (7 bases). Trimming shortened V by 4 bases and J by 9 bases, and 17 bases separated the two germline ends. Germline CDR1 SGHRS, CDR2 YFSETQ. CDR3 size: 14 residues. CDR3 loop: CASSGGAGSGEQFF. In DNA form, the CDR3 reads TGCGCCAGCAGCGGGGGGGCCGGGAGCGGTGAGCAGTTCTTC. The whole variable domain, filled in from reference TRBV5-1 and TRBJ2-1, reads KAGVTQTPRYLIKTRGQQVTLSCSPISGHRSVSWYQQTPGQGLQFLFEYFSETQRNKGNFPGRFSGRQFSNSRSEMNVSTLELGDSALYLCASSGGAGSGEQFFGPGTRLTVL.

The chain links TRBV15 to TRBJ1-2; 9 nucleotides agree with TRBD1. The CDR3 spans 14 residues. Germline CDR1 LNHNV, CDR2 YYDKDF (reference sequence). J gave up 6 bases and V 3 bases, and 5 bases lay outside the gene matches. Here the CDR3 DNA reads TGTGCCACCAGCAGGACACGGACAGGGGATGGCTACACCTTC. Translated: CATSRTRTGDGYTF.

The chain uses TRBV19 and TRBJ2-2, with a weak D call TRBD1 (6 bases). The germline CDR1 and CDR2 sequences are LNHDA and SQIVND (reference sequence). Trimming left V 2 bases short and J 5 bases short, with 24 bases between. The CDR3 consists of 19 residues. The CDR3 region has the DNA TGTGCCAGTAGTATAAGAATCGGGACCAGGGGTGCGCGTACCGGGGAGCTGTTTTTT. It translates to CASSIRIGTRGARTGELFF.

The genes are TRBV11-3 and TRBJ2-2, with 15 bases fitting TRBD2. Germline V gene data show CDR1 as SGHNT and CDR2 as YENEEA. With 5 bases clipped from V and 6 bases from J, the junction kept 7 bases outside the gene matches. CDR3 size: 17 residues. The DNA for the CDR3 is TGTGCCAGCAGCCCCTCCGGACTAGCGGGGGGGCCCGGGGAGCTGTTTTTT. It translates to CASSPSGLAGGPGELFF.

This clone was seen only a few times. In DNA, the CDR3 is TGCGCCAGCAGCTTGGGACAGGGTAACTACGAGCAGTACGTC. Its protein is CASSLGQGNYEQYV. The chain has TRBV5-1 and TRBJ2-7; TRBD1 aligns across 7 bases. Germline CDR1 and CDR2: SGHRS and YFSETQ. The CDR3 is 14 amino acids. Trimming took 0 bases from V and 3 from J; bases not matched to a gene: 3.

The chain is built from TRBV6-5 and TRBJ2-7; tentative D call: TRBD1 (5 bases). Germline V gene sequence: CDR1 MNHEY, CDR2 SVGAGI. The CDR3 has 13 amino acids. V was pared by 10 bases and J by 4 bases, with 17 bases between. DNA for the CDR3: TGTGCCACCACAGGCCCATTACCATACGAGCAGTACGTC. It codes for CATTGPLPYEQYV.

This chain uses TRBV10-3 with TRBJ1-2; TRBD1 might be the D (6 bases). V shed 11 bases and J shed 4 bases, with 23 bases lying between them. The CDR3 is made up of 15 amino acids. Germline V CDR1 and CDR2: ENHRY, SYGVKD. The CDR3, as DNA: TGTGCCTCCTCACACGCAGGGGATTCTCCCTATGGCTACACCTTC. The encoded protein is CASSHAGDSPYGYTF.

CDR3 DNA: TGTGCCAGCAGCGCGGGGGACAGGGGGTATGGCTACACCTTC. Translating it yields CASSAGDRGYGYTF. This chain links TRBV5-4 with TRBJ1-2, with TRBD1 matching 11 bases. Germline CDR1 reads SGHNT; CDR2 reads YYREEE (reference sequence). This CDR3 comprises 14 residues. Trimming at V came to 4 bases and at J to 5 bases, leaving 4 bases not matched to a gene.

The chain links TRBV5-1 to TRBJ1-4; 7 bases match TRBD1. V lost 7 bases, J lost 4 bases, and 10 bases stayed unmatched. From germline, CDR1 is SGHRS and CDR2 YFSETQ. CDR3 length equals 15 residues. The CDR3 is CASQDLRDSNEKLFF. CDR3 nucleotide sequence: TGCGCCAGCCAAGACCTCCGGGACAGTAATGAAAAACTGTTTTTT.

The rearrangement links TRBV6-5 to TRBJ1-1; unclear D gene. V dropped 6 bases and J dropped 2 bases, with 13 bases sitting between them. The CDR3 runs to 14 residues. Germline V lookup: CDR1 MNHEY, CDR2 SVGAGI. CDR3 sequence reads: CASRTGSLNTEAFF. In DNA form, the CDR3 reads TGTGCCAGCAGGACGGGATCCTTAAACACTGAAGCTTTCTTT.

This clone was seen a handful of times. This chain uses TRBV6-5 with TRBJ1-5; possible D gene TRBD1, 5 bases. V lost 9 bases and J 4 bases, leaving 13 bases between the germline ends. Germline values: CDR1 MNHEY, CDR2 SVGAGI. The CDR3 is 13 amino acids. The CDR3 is CASTRQYNQPQHF. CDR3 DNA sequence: TGTGCCAGTACACGACAGTATAATCAGCCCCAGCATTTT.

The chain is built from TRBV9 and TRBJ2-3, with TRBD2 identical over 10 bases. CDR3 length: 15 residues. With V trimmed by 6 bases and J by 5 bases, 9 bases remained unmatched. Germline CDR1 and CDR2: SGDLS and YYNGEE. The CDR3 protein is CASTSSGGAGDTQYF. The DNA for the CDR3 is TGTGCCAGCACGTCGAGCGGGGGGGCCGGAGATACGCAGTATTTT.

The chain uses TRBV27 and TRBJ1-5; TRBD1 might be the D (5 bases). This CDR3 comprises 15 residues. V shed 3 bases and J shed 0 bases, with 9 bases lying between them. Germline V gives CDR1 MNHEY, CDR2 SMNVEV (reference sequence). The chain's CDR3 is CASSLQGFSNQPQHF. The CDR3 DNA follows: TGTGCCAGCAGTTTGCAGGGATTTAGCAATCAGCCCCAGCATTTT.

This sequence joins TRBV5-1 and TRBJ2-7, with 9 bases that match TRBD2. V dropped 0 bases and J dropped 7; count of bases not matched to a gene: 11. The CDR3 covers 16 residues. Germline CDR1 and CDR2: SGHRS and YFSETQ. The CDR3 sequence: CASSLELVAGVGEQYF. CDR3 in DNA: TGCGCCAGCAGCTTGGAGTTGGTAGCGGGGGTTGGTGAGCAGTACTTC. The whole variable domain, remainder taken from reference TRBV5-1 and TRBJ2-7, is KAGVTQTPRYLIKTRGQQVTLSCSPISGHRSVSWYQQTPGQGLQFLFEYFSETQRNKGNFPGRFSGRQFSNSRSEMNVSTLELGDSALYLCASSLELVAGVGEQYFGPGTRLTVT.

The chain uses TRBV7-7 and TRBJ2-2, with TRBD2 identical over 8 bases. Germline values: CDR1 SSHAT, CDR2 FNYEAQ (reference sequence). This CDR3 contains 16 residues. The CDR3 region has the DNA TGTGCTAGCTCCCGTCGGGGGGGCGTGGACACCGGGGAGCTGTTTTTT. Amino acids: CASSRRGGVDTGELFF. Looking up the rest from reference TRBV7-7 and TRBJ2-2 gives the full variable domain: GAGVSQSPRYKVTKRGQDVTLRCDPISSHATLYWYQQALGQGPEFLTYFNYEAQPDKSGLPSDRFSAERPEGSISTLTIQRTEQRDSAMYRCASSRRGGVDTGELFFGEGSRLTVL.